This T cell receptor (beta chain) comes out of a study of technical replicates of blood from a few donors. Measured with immunoSEQ multiplex PCR; TCRdb has only the in-frame clones, and not every one. The sample consists of around 71,000 clones, 80% to 95% of them appearing once. The CDR3 is made up of 17 amino acids. Germline V gene data show CDR1 as SGHKS and CDR2 as YYEKEE (reference sequence). Trimming took 1 base from V and 5 from J; bases not matched to a gene: 6. The clonotype was recovered from a human donor in good health. Material: T cells isolated from PBMCs. The chain carries TRBV5-5 and TRBJ2-3; TRBD2 agrees at 14 bases. CDR3 region: CASSLYGTSGSGDTQYF. CDR3 nucleotide sequence: TGTGCCAGCAGCTTGTACGGGACTAGCGGGAGTGGAGATACGCAGTATTTT.